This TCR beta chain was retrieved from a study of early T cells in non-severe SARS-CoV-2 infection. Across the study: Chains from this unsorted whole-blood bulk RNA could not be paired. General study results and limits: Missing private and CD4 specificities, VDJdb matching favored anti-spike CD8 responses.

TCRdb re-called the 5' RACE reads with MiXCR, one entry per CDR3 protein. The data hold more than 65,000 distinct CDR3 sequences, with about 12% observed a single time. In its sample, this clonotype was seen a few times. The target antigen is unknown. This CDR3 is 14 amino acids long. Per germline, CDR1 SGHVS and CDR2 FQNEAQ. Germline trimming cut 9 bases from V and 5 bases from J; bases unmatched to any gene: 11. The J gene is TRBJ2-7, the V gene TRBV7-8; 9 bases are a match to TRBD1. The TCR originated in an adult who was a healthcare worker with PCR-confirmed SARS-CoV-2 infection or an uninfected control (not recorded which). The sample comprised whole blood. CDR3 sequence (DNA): TGTGCCAGTCCAACCCGGGACAGGGCCGACGAGCAGTACTTC. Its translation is CASPTRDRADEQYF.